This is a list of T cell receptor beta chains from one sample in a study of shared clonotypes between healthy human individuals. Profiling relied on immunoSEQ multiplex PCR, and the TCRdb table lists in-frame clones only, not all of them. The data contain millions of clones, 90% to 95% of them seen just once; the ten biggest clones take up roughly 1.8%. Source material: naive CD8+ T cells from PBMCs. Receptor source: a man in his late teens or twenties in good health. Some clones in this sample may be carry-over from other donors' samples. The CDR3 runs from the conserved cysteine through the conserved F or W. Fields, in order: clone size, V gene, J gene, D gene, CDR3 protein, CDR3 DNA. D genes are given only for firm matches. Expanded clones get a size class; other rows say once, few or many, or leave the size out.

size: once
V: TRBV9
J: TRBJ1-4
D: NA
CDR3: CASSSTVNEKLFF
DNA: TGTGCCAGCAGCTCGACAGTTAATGAAAAACTGTTTTTT

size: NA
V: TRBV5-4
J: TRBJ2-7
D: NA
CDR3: CASSLDQSEQYF
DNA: TGTGCCAGCAGCTTGGATCAGTCCGAGCAGTACTTC

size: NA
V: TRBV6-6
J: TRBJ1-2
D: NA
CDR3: CASSSTKTVNYGYTF
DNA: TGTGCCAGCAGCTCCACTAAAACAGTGAACTATGGCTACACCTTC

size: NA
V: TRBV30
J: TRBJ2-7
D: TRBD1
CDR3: CAWSWGTGLYEQYF
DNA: TGTGCCTGGAGTTGGGGGACAGGGCTCTACGAGCAGTACTTC

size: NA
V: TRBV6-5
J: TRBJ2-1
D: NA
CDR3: CASSPTRPRDEQFF
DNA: TGTGCCAGCAGCCCTACGCGACCCAGGGATGAGCAGTTCTTC

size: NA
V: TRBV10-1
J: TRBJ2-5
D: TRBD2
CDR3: CASSPGTSGKEETQYF
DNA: TGCGCCAGCAGTCCGGGGACTAGCGGAAAAGAAGAGACCCAGTACTTC

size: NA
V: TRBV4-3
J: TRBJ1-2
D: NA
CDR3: CASSQGTGRNYGYTF
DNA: TGCGCCAGCAGCCAAGGAACGGGGCGGAACTATGGCTACACCTTC

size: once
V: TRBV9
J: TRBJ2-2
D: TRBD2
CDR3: CASSVRSSGRAFANTGELFF
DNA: TGTGCCAGCAGCGTAAGGTCGAGCGGGAGGGCCTTTGCGAACACCGGGGAGCTGTTTTTT

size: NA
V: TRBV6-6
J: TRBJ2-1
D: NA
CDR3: CASIRSQGVGDEQFF
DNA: TGTGCCAGCATACGCTCACAGGGAGTAGGCGATGAGCAGTTCTTC

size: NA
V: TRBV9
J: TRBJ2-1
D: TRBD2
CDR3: CASSHPGLAHTITYNEQFF
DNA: TGTGCCAGCAGCCATCCGGGACTAGCGCACACAATAACCTACAATGAGCAGTTCTTC

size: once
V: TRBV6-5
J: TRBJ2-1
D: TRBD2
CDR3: CASSLLRGGSNEQFF
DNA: TGTGCCAGCAGCCTACTTCGGGGGGGGTCCAATGAGCAGTTCTTC

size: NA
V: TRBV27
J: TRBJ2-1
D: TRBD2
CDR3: CASSFSSGRASYEQFF
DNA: TGTGCCAGCAGTTTTTCCAGCGGGAGGGCCTCATACGAGCAGTTCTTC

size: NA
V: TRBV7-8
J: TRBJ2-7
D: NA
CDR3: CASSLSGALRGEQYF
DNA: TGTGCCAGCAGCCTGTCCGGGGCCCTTAGGGGCGAGCAGTACTTC

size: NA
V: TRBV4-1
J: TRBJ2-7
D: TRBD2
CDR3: CASSQDPPGGYEQYF
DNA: TGCGCCAGCAGCCAAGATCCCCCGGGGGGCTACGAGCAGTACTTC

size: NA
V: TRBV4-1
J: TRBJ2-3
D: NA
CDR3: CASSQTQGYSSTDTQYF
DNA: TGCGCCAGCAGCCAGACTCAAGGATACTCTAGCACAGATACGCAGTATTTT

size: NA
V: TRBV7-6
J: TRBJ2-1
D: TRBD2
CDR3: CASSQGLAGDDEQFF
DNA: TGTGCCAGCAGCCAGGGACTAGCGGGAGACGATGAGCAGTTCTTC

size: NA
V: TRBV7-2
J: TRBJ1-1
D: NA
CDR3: CASSLYWEVTEAFF
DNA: TGTGCCAGCAGCTTATATTGGGAGGTCACTGAAGCTTTCTTT

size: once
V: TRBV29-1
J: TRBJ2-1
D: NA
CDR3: CSAEGSSYNEQFF
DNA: TGCAGCGCTGAGGGAAGCTCCTACAATGAGCAGTTCTTC

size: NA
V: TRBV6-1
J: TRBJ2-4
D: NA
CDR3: CASSELGFIAKNIQYF
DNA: TGTGCCAGCAGTGAACTAGGGTTCATTGCCAAAAACATTCAGTACTTC

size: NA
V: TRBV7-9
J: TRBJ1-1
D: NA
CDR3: CASSPPGYRTTEAFF
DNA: TGTGCCAGCAGCCCACCGGGGTATCGCACCACTGAAGCTTTCTTT

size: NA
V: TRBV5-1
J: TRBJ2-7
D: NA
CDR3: CASSLADNLEQYF
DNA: TGCGCCAGCAGCTTGGCGGACAACCTCGAGCAGTACTTC

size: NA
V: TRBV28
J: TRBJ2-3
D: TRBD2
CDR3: CASSSGTSGSPEGTDTQYF
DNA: TGTGCCAGCAGTTCCGGGACTAGCGGGAGTCCTGAGGGCACAGATACGCAGTATTTT

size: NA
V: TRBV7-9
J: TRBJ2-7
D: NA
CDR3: CASSSPSQRTTYEQYF
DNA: TGTGCCAGCAGCAGTCCGTCGCAGCGGACAACCTACGAGCAGTACTTC

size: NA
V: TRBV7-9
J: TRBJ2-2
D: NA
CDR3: CASYTGQNTGELFF
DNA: TGTGCCAGTTATACAGGGCAGAACACCGGGGAGCTGTTTTTT

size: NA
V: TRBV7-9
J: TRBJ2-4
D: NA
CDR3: CASSLGPVEAKNIQYF
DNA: TGTGCCAGCAGCCTGGGACCGGTGGAGGCCAAAAACATTCAGTACTTC

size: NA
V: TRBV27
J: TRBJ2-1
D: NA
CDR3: CASSLSWGETYNEQFF
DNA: TGTGCCAGCAGTTTATCGTGGGGGGAGACCTACAATGAGCAGTTCTTC

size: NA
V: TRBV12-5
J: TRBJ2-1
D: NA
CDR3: CASGPTPYTEQFF
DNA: TGTGCTAGTGGTCCCACCCCGTATACTGAGCAGTTCTTC

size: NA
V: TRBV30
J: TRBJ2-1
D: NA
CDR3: CAWRWGAGYVEQFF
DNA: TGTGCCTGGAGGTGGGGGGCGGGATACGTTGAGCAGTTCTTC

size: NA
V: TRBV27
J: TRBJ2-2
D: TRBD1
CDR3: CASSPARGRTGELFF
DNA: TGTGCCAGCAGCCCTGCGAGGGGGCGAACCGGGGAGCTGTTTTTT

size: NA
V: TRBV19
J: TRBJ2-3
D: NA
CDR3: CASNSEDPSTDTQYF
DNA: TGTGCCAGTAATTCTGAGGACCCTAGCACAGATACGCAGTATTTT

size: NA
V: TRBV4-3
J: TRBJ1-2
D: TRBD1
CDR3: CASSQTLTGAEGYTF
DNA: TGCGCCAGCAGCCAAACCCTGACAGGGGCGGAAGGCTACACCTTC

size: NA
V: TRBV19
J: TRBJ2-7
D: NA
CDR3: CASRHGSTYEQYF
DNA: TGTGCCAGTAGGCATGGGTCCACATACGAGCAGTACTTC

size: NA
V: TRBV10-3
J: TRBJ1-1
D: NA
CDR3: CAISENRVEAFF
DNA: TGTGCCATCAGTGAAAACAGGGTTGAAGCTTTCTTT

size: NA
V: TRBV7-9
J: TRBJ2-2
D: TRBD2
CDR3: CASSSGLAGVFNTGELFF
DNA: TGTGCCAGCAGCTCAGGACTAGCGGGAGTATTTAACACCGGGGAGCTGTTTTTT

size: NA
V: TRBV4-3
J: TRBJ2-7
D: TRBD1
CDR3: CASSQDPQGSSYEQYF
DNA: TGCGCCAGCAGCCAAGATCCACAGGGGTCTTCCTACGAGCAGTACTTC